This TCR beta chain was documented in a study of early T cells in non-severe SARS-CoV-2 infection. Study overall: With bulk RNA from unsorted whole blood as input, sequencing yielded unpaired chains. Study-level results: Lookups in VDJdb leaned toward anti-spike CD8 responses and missed private and CD4 specificities.

The protocol attached unique molecular identifiers to individual cDNA molecules. TCRdb independently ran MiXCR on the 5' RACE reads; one entry per CDR3 protein. The sample consists of around 79,000 distinct CDR3 sequences, about 11% of them appearing once. Comments on this clonotype: Its matching antigen is unknown.

Germline CDR1 and CDR2: SQVTM and ANQGSEA. The CDR3 runs to 11 residues. The V gene lost 3 bases and the J gene lost 6 bases, with 8 bases spanning the gap. The sequence was collected from an adult who was a healthcare worker with PCR-confirmed SARS-CoV-2 infection or an uninfected control (not recorded which). The V and J genes are TRBV29-1 and TRBJ1-2; D is perhaps TRBD1 (5 bases). The specimen comprised whole blood, sampled at baseline. The DNA of the CDR3 is TGCAGCGTTGACAGGACAAATGGCTACACCTTC. The encoded protein is CSVDRTNGYTF.